Listed below are T cell receptor beta chains from one sample, sequenced in a study of T cell responses to AZD1222 COVID-19 vaccine. TCRdb's table, derived via immunoSEQ multiplex PCR, lists solely in-frame clones and lacks some. This sample has around 100,000 clones; 90% to 95% occur once, and the top ten carry roughly 2%. The sample in question was peripheral blood, obtained on day 0 of AZD1222 vaccination. These TCRs come from an adult in good health. CDR3s include the opening cysteine and the closing phenylalanine or tryptophan. A D gene is named only where the DNA matches it firmly. Clone size, where shown, is once, few, many, or a class for clones that have expanded.

>TRBV7-9|TRBJ2-3|NA|NA
CASSQGGHTQYF
TGTGCCAGCAGCCAGGGCGGTCATACGCAGTATTTT
>TRBV7-9|TRBJ2-7|TRBD1|once
CASSPYRGYEQYF
TGTGCCAGCAGCCCGTACAGGGGCTACGAGCAGTACTTC
>TRBV9|TRBJ2-1|TRBD2|NA
CASSTPDWASGNPRSYNEQFF
TGTGCCAGCAGCACCCCTGACTGGGCTAGCGGGAACCCACGGTCCTACAATGAGCAGTTCTTC
>TRBV27|TRBJ2-2|NA|NA
CASSFQGRAGELFF
TGTGCCAGCAGTTTCCAGGGGCGAGCCGGGGAGCTGTTTTTT
>TRBV7-8|TRBJ1-3|NA|NA
CASSDWEYSGNTIYF
TGTGCCAGCAGCGATTGGGAGTACTCTGGAAACACCATATATTTT
>TRBV7-8|TRBJ1-5|NA|NA
CASSSAATGSQPQHF
TGTGCCAGCAGCTCCGCAGCAACGGGCTCTCAGCCCCAGCATTTT
>TRBV18|TRBJ2-1|TRBD2|once
CASSAIAGQSNEQFF
TGTGCCAGCTCAGCGATAGCGGGCCAAAGCAATGAGCAGTTCTTC
>TRBV19|TRBJ1-1|NA|NA
CASSIGTEAFF
TGTGCCAGTAGTATAGGCACTGAAGCTTTCTTT
>TRBV2|TRBJ1-5|NA|NA
CASSGQLRGNQPQHF
TGTGCCAGCAGTGGACAGCTAAGGGGCAATCAGCCCCAGCATTTT
>TRBV6-5|TRBJ1-2|TRBD1|NA
CASSLDRGHGYTF
TGTGCCAGCAGTTTGGACAGGGGGCATGGCTACACCTTC
>TRBV13|TRBJ1-5|TRBD1|NA
CASSLGGQGDRAQHF
TGTGCCAGCAGCTTAGGGGGACAGGGGGACAGGGCCCAGCATTTT
>TRBV2|TRBJ2-2|NA|NA
CASSGGTHTGELFF
TGTGCCAGCAGTGGGGGAACTCACACCGGGGAGCTGTTTTTT
>TRBV11-2|TRBJ2-5|NA|few
CASSPGAQETQYF
TGTGCCAGCAGCCCCGGGGCCCAAGAGACCCAGTACTTC
>TRBV15|TRBJ1-2|TRBD1|NA
CATSRDRTGGGGYTF
TGTGCCACCAGCAGAGATCGGACAGGAGGAGGTGGCTACACCTTC
>TRBV12-2|TRBJ1-6|NA|NA
CASREDRRQNSPLHF
TGTGCAAGTCGAGAGGACAGAAGACAGAATTCACCCCTCCACTTT
>TRBV9|TRBJ1-3|NA|NA
CASSVGRGSGNTIYF
TGTGCCAGCAGCGTAGGTCGGGGCTCTGGAAACACCATATATTTT
>TRBV27|TRBJ1-2|TRBD1|NA
CASSLFSPRDSGVAYGYTF
TGTGCCAGCAGTTTATTTTCCCCACGGGACAGTGGGGTGGCCTATGGCTACACCTTC
>TRBV7-2|TRBJ1-1|TRBD1|NA
CASSQGGNTEAFF
TGTGCCAGCAGCCAGGGGGGGAACACTGAAGCTTTCTTT
>TRBV5-6|TRBJ1-2|NA|NA
CASSVLGYNYGYTF
TGTGCCAGCAGCGTGTTGGGGTATAACTATGGCTACACCTTC
>TRBV27|TRBJ2-1|TRBD1|NA
CASSYQGDEQFF
TGTGCCAGCAGTTACCAGGGGGATGAGCAGTTCTTC
>TRBV27|TRBJ2-3|NA|NA
CASSSPSGTGSTDTQYF
TGTGCCAGCAGTTCGCCATCCGGGACTGGCAGCACAGATACGCAGTATTTT
>TRBV18|TRBJ1-2|TRBD1|NA
CASSPLVTGGDGGYTF
TGTGCCAGCTCACCACTTGTGACAGGGGGTGACGGAGGCTACACCTTC
>TRBV4-3|TRBJ1-3|NA|NA
CASSQDTYGNTIYF
TGCGCCAGCAGCCAAGACACATACGGAAACACCATATATTTT
>TRBV7-8|TRBJ2-2|TRBD1|once
CASSPGQGATGELFF
TGTGCCAGCAGCCCGGGACAGGGGGCAACCGGGGAGCTGTTTTTT
>TRBV30|TRBJ1-5|NA|NA
CAWSVRGFQPQHF
TGTGCCTGGAGTGTGCGGGGTTTTCAGCCCCAGCATTTT
>TRBV12-3/TRBV12-4|TRBJ2-1|NA|NA
CASRTTSTDEQFF
TGTGCCAGCAGGACGACTAGTACCGATGAGCAGTTCTTC
>TRBV5-1|TRBJ1-2|NA|NA
CASSLGVGGNYGYTF
TGCGCCAGCAGCTTGGGTGTCGGGGGCAACTATGGCTACACCTTC
>TRBV5-4|TRBJ1-6|NA|NA
CASSSWLRGNYNSPLHF
TGTGCCAGCAGCTCATGGCTTCGGGGTAACTATAATTCACCCCTCCACTTT
>TRBV30|TRBJ2-7|NA|NA
CAWSVSTGSYEQYF
TGTGCCTGGAGTGTAAGCACAGGCTCCTACGAGCAGTACTTC
>TRBV19|TRBJ2-7|NA|NA
CASSIDSGLVSYEQYF
TGTGCCAGTAGTATAGATTCGGGGTTAGTTTCCTACGAGCAGTACTTC
>TRBV30|TRBJ1-2|NA|NA
CAWIPRGFSNYGYTF
TGTGCCTGGATACCCCGTGGGTTTAGTAACTATGGCTACACCTTC
>TRBV30|TRBJ2-1|NA|NA
CAFPPTRGPGLIF
TGTGCCTTTCCCCCCACCCGGGGACCAGGGCTGATCTTC
>TRBV4-3|TRBJ1-3|NA|NA
CASSQDLSQHLNLYGNTIYF
TGCGCCAGCAGCCAAGATCTCTCGCAGCATTTGAATCTCTATGGAAACACCATATATTTT
>TRBV4-2|TRBJ1-6|NA|NA
CASSQDLGGSGSPLHF
TGTGCCAGCAGCCAAGATTTGGGGGGGTCGGGTTCACCCCTCCACTTT
>TRBV27|TRBJ1-6|NA|NA
CASSLYSSNNSPLHF
TGTGCCAGCAGTTTATACTCCTCAAATAATTCACCCCTCCACTTT
>TRBV19|TRBJ1-1|TRBD1|NA
CASSISGAQGGTEAFF
TGTGCCAGTAGTATATCGGGGGCGCAGGGGGGGACTGAAGCTTTCTTT
>TRBV12-5|TRBJ2-7|TRBD2|NA
CASGFSGSQDRGSEQYF
TGTGCTAGTGGTTTTAGCGGGAGTCAGGATAGGGGATCCGAGCAGTACTTC
>TRBV12-3/TRBV12-4|TRBJ1-2|NA|NA
CASSSGQSFYTF
TGTGCCAGCAGTTCCGGACAATCTTTCTACACCTTC
>TRBV7-6|TRBJ2-5|NA|NA
CASSLAVEPGETQYF
TGTGCCAGCAGCTTAGCTGTCGAACCGGGGGAGACCCAGTACTTC
>TRBV28|TRBJ2-3|NA|few
CASKPHSTDTQYF
TGTGCCAGCAAACCCCACAGCACAGATACGCAGTATTTT
>TRBV30|TRBJ1-1|NA|NA
CACSIRGSRFAEAFF
TGTGCCTGTAGCATTAGGGGAAGTCGATTCGCTGAAGCTTTCTTT
>TRBV28|TRBJ2-1|NA|NA
CAAAGYNEQFF
TGTGCTGCGGCAGGATACAATGAGCAGTTCTTC
>TRBV6-5|TRBJ2-1|NA|NA
CASQGIWNEQFF
TGTGCCAGCCAGGGGATCTGGAATGAGCAGTTCTTC
>TRBV7-2|TRBJ2-3|NA|NA
CASTQGGAGGDTQYF
TGTGCCAGCACCCAGGGTGGCGCAGGCGGAGATACGCAGTATTTT
>TRBV10-1|TRBJ1-2|TRBD1|NA
CASSVDRVYGYTF
TGCGCCAGCAGCGTGGACAGGGTCTATGGCTACACCTTC
>TRBV5-1|TRBJ1-1|NA|once
CASSFRGEEAFF
TGCGCCAGCAGCTTCAGAGGGGAGGAAGCTTTCTTT
>TRBV5-1|TRBJ1-2|NA|NA
CASSSDGGRGGYGYTF
TGCGCCAGCAGCTCAGACGGGGGAAGGGGAGGCTATGGCTACACCTTC
>TRBV19|TRBJ2-2|NA|NA
CASTTLANTGELFF
TGTGCCAGTACGACCCTAGCCAATACCGGGGAGCTGTTTTTT
>TRBV11-2|TRBJ1-2|NA|NA
CASSLDQQIRGYTF
TGTGCCAGCAGCTTAGATCAGCAGATACGAGGCTACACCTTC
>TRBV29-1|TRBJ2-7|NA|once
CSVVQNEQYF
TGCAGCGTTGTGCAGAACGAGCAGTACTTC
>TRBV29-1|TRBJ2-7|TRBD1|NA
CSVGQGADEQYF
TGCAGCGTTGGACAGGGGGCCGACGAGCAGTACTTC
>TRBV5-4|TRBJ1-1|NA|NA
CASSRQVNTEAFF
TGTGCCAGCAGCAGACAGGTCAACACTGAAGCTTTCTTT
>TRBV7-3|TRBJ2-1|TRBD1|NA
CASSSTPGQPYNEQFF
TGTGCCAGCAGCTCTACCCCGGGACAGCCGTACAATGAGCAGTTCTTC
>TRBV6-1|TRBJ1-3|TRBD1|NA
CASSEVGAGGRSSGNTIYF
TGTGCCAGCAGTGAAGTAGGGGCAGGGGGAAGAAGCTCTGGAAACACCATATATTTT
>TRBV6-6|TRBJ1-1|TRBD1|NA
CASGLGQGAAEAFF
TGTGCCAGCGGATTGGGACAGGGGGCGGCTGAAGCTTTCTTT
>TRBV20-1|TRBJ2-5|TRBD2|NA
CSASVAGVQETQYF
TGCAGTGCTAGTGTAGCGGGAGTACAAGAGACCCAGTACTTC
>TRBV29-1|TRBJ2-7|NA|NA
CSVLGQTYEQYF
TGCAGCGTCCTAGGACAGACCTACGAGCAGTACTTC
>TRBV9|TRBJ1-2|NA|NA
CASSVAGGLGYGYTF
TGTGCCAGCAGCGTAGCCGGGGGGCTCGGCTATGGCTACACCTTC
>TRBV9|TRBJ1-1|NA|NA
CASSAWVWTEAFF
TGTGCCAGCAGCGCCTGGGTTTGGACTGAAGCTTTCTTT